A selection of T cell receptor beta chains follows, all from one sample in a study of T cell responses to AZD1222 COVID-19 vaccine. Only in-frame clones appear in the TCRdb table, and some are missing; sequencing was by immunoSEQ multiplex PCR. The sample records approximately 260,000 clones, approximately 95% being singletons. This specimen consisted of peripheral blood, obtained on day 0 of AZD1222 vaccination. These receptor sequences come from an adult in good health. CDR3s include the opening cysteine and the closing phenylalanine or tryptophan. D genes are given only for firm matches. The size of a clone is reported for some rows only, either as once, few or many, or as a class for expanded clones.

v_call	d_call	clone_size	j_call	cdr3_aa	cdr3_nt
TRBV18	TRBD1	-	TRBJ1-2	CASSPPNRGFHGYTF	TGTGCCAGCTCACCACCTAACAGGGGCTTTCATGGCTACACCTTC
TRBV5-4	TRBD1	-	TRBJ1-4	CASSFRPGGATNEKLFF	TGTGCCAGCAGCTTTAGACCAGGGGGTGCAACTAATGAAAAACTGTTTTTT
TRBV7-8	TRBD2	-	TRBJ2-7	CASSLVPLAGEGRQYF	TGTGCCAGCAGCTTAGTACCCTTAGCGGGAGAGGGGAGGCAGTACTTC
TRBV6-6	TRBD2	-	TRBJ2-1	CASSRSGLATIHEQFF	TGTGCCAGCAGTCGATCGGGACTAGCTACTATCCATGAGCAGTTCTTC
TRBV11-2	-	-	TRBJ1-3	CASSFSQGRSGNTIYF	TGTGCCAGCAGCTTCTCCCAGGGCCGATCTGGAAACACCATATATTTT
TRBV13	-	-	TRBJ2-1	CASNLGVGQAYNEQFF	TGTGCCAGCAATTTGGGGGTTGGGCAGGCCTACAATGAGCAGTTCTTC
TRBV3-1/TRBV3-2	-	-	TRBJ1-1	CASSPRAVNTEAFF	TGTGCCAGCAGCCCAAGGGCTGTGAACACTGAAGCTTTCTTT
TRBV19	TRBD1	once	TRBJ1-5	CASSPGQAFVGPQHF	TGTGCCAGTAGCCCGGGACAGGCCTTCGTGGGGCCCCAGCATTTT
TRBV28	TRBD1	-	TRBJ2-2	CASSSRGWNAGELFF	TGTGCCAGCAGTTCCAGGGGGTGGAACGCCGGGGAGCTGTTTTTT
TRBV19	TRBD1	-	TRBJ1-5	CASRSKGQGSNQPQHF	TGTGCCAGTCGATCGAAGGGACAGGGGAGCAATCAGCCCCAGCATTTT
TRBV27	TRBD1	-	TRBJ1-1	CASSLGAGGRTEAFF	TGTGCCAGCAGTCTCGGGGCAGGGGGTCGGACTGAAGCTTTCTTT
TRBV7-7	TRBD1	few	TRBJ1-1	CASSKWTGGSNTEAFF	TGTGCTAGCAGCAAGTGGACAGGGGGAAGTAACACTGAAGCTTTCTTT
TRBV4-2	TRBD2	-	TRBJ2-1	CASSQDVAGGHNEQFF	TGTGCCAGCAGCCAAGATGTGGCGGGGGGCCACAATGAGCAGTTCTTC
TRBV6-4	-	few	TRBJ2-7	CATGKKGVSYEQYF	TGTGCCACCGGGAAGAAGGGCGTCTCCTACGAGCAGTACTTC
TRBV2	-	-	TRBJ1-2	CASSRLEGSYGYTF	TGTGCCAGCAGTCGCTTGGAAGGCTCCTATGGCTACACCTTC
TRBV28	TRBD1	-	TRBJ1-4	CASSLAGGDNEKLFF	TGTGCCAGCAGTTTAGCAGGGGGCGACAATGAAAAACTGTTTTTT
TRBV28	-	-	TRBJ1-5	CASRGNTGYGQPQHF	TGTGCCAGCAGGGGAAACACGGGGTACGGACAGCCCCAGCATTTT
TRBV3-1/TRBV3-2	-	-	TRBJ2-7	CASSQDISEQYF	TGTGCCAGCAGCCAAGATATCAGCGAGCAGTACTTC
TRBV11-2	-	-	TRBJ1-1	CASSPRAPRAFF	TGTGCCAGCAGCCCCCGGGCCCCAAGAGCTTTCTTT
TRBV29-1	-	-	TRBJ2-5	CSVLREAKARQETQYF	TGCAGCGTCCTAAGGGAGGCTAAAGCCCGTCAAGAGACCCAGTACTTC
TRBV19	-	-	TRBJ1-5	CASSPPGGENQPQHF	TGTGCCAGTAGTCCCCCCGGCGGGGAAAATCAGCCCCAGCATTTT
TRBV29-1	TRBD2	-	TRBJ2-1	CSVEEVAGRNEQFF	TGCAGCGTTGAAGAGGTAGCGGGAAGGAATGAGCAGTTCTTC
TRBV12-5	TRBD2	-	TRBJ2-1	CASGLAPTSGRGYEQFF	TGTGCTAGTGGTTTGGCCCCGACTAGCGGGAGGGGCTATGAGCAGTTCTTC